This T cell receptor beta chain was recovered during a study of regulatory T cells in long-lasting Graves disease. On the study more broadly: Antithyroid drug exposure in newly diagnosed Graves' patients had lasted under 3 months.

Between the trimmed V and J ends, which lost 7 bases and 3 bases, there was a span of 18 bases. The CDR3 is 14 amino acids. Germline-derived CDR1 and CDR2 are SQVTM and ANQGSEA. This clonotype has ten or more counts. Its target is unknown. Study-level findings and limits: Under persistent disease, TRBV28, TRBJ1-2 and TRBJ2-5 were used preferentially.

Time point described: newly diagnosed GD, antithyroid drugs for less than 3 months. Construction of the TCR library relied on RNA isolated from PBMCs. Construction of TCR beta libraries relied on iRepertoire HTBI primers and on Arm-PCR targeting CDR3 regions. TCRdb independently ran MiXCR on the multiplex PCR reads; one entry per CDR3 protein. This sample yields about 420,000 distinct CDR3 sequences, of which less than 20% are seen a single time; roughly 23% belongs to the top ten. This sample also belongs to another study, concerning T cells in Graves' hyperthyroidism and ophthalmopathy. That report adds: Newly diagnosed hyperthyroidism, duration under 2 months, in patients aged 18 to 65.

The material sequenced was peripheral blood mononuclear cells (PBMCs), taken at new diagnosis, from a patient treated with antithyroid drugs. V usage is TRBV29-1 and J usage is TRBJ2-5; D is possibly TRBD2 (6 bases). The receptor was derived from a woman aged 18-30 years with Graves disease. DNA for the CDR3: TGCAGCGGTAGAAAAAGACTAGGCGAAGAGACCCAGTACTTC. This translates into CSGRKRLGEETQYF.